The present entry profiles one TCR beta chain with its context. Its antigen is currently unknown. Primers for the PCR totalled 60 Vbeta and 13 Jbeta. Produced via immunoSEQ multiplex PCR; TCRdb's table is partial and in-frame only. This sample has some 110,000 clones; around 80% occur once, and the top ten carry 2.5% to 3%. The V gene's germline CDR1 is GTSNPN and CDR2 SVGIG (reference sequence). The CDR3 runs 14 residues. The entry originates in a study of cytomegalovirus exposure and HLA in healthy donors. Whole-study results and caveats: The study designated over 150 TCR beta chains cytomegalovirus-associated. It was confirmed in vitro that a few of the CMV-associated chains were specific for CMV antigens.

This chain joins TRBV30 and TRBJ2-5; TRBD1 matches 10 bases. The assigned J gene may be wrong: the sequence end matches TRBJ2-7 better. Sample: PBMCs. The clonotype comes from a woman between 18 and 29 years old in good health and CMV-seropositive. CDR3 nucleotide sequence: TGTGCCTGGGACCAAGGACAGGGGGGGCACGAGCAGTACTTC. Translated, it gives CAWDQGQGGHEQYF.